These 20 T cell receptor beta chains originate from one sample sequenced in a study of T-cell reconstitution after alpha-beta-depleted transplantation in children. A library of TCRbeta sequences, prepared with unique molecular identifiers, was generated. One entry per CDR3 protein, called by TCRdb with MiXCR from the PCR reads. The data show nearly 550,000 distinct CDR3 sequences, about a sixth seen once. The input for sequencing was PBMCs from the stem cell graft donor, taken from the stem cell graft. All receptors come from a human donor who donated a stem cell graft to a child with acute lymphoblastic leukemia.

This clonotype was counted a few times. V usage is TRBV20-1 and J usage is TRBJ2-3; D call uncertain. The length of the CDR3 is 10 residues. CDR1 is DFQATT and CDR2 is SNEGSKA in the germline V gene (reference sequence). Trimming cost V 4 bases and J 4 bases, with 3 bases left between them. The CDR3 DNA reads TGCAGTGCTAAGGCAGATACGCAGTATTTT. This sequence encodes CSAKADTQYF.

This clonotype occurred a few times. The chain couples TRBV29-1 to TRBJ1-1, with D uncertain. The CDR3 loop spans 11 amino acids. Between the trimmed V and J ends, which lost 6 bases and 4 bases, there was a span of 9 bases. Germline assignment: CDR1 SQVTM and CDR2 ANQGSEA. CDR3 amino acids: CSVKSGTEAFF. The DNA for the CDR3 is TGCAGCGTGAAGTCGGGCACTGAAGCTTTCTTT.

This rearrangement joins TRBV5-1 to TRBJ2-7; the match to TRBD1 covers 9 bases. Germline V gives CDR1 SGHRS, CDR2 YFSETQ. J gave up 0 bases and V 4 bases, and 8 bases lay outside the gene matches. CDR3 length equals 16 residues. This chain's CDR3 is CASSLGGQGFSYEQYF. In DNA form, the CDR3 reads TGCGCCAGCAGCCTGGGGGGACAGGGTTTCTCCTACGAGCAGTACTTC.

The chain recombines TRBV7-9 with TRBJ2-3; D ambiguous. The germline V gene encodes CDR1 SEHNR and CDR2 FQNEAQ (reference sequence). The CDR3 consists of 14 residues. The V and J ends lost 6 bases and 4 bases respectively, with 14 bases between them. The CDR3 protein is CASRVLSGPDTQYF. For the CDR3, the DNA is TGTGCCAGCAGGGTTCTTTCGGGCCCAGATACGCAGTATTTT.

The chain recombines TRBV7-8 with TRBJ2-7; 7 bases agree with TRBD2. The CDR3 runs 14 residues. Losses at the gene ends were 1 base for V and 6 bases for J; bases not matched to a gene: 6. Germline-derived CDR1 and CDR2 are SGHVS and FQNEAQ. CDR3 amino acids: CASSLGGSFGEQYF. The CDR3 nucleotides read TGTGCCAGCAGCTTAGGCGGGAGTTTTGGCGAGCAGTACTTC.

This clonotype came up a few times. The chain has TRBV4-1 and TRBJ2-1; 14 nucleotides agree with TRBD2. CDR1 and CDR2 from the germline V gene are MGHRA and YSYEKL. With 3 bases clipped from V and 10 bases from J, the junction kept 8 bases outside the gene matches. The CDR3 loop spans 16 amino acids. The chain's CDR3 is CASSQWGLAGAGEQFF. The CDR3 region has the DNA TGCGCCAGCAGCCAGTGGGGACTAGCGGGAGCGGGGGAGCAGTTCTTC.

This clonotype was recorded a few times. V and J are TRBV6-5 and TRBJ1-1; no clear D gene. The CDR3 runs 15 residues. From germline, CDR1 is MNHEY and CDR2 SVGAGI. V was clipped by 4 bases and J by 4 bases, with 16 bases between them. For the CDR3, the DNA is TGTGCCAGCAGTTCCTTACCGGCCGTTCCCACTGAAGCTTTCTTT. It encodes CASSSLPAVPTEAFF.

The DNA of the CDR3 is TGCGCCAGCAGCTTATACTATAGGACAGAGAACACTGAAGCTTTCTTT. Translating gives CASSLYYRTENTEAFF. The genes are TRBV5-1 and TRBJ1-1, with D perhaps TRBD1 (6 bases). The CDR3 runs to 16 residues. Germline CDR1 is SGHRS and CDR2 is YFSETQ. Deletions cut 2 bases from V and 1 base from J, with 15 bases between.

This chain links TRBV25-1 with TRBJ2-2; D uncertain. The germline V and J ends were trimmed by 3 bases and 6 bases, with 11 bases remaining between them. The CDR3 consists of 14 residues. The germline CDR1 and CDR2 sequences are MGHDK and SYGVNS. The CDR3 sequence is CASSDSMQPGELFF. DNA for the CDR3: TGTGCCAGCAGTGATAGTATGCAGCCCGGGGAGCTGTTTTTT.

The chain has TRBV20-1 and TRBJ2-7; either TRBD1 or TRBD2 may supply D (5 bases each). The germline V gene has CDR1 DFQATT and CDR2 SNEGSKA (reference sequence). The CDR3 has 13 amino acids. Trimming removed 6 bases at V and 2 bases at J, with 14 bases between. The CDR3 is CSAGRDPAYEQYF. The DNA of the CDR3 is TGCAGTGCAGGACGGGACCCCGCCTACGAGCAGTACTTC.

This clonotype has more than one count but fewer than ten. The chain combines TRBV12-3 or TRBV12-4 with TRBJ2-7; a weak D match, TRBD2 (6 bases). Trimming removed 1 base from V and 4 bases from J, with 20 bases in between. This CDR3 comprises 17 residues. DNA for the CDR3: TGTGCCAGCAGTTTAGGTTCTTGGGACTTGACCAATTACGAGCAGTACTTC. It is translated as CASSLGSWDLTNYEQYF.

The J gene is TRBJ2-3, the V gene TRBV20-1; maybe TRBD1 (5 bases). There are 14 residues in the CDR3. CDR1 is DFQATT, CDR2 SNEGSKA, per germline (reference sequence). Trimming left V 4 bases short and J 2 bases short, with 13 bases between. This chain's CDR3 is CSAKDIGTTDTQYF. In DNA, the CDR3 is TGCAGTGCTAAGGACATCGGAACCACAGATACGCAGTATTTT.

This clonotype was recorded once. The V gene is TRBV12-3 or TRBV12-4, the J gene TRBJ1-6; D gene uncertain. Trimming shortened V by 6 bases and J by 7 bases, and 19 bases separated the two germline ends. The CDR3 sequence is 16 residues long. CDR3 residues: CASSPLRGVKNSPLHF. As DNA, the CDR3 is TGTGCCAGCAGCCCTTTACGGGGAGTCAAGAATTCACCCCTCCACTTT.

The CDR3 sequence: CSADPKGQGWTSAVYEQYF. For the CDR3, the DNA is TGCAGTGCTGACCCCAAAGGACAGGGGTGGACTAGCGCCGTCTACGAGCAGTACTTC. The V gene is TRBV20-1, the J gene TRBJ2-7; D is possibly TRBD1 or TRBD2 (9 bases each). Germline lookup yields CDR1 DFQATT and CDR2 SNEGSKA (reference sequence). This CDR3 region has 19 residues. V was cut by 5 bases and J by 3 bases, with 32 bases left in between.

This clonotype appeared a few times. CDR3: CASSLSLLAGGLNEQFF. Written as DNA, the CDR3 is TGTGCCAGCAGTTTATCTCTCCTAGCGGGAGGGTTGAATGAGCAGTTCTTC. The V call is TRBV27, the J call TRBJ2-1; 12 bases are a match to TRBD2. V shed 0 bases and J 7 bases; nucleotides not matched to a gene: 7. Germline V gene data show CDR1 as MNHEY and CDR2 as SMNVEV (reference sequence). The CDR3 covers 17 residues.

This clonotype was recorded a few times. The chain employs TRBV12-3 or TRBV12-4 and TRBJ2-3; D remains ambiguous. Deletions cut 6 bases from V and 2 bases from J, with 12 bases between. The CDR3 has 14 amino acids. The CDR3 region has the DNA TGTGCCAGCAGCCTACTGGGCCCCACAGATACGCAGTATTTT. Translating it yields CASSLLGPTDTQYF.

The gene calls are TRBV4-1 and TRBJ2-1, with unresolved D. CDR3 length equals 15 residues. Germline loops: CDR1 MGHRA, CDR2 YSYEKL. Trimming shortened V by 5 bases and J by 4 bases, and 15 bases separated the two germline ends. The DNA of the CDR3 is TGCGCCAGCAGCTGGAGTTCTAGGTTGTACAATGAGCAGTTCTTC. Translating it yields CASSWSSRLYNEQFF.

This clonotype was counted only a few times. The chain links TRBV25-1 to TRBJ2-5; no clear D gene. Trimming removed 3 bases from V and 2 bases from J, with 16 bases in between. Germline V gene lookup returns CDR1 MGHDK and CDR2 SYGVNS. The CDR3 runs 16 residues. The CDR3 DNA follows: TGTGCCAGCAGTGAGCAGAGCTTCCCTCTTCAAGAGACCCAGTACTTC. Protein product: CASSEQSFPLQETQYF. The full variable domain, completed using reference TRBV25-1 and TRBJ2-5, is EADIYQTPRYLVIGTGKKITLECSQTMGHDKMYWYQQDPGMELHLIHYSYGVNSTEKGDLSSESTVSRIRTEHFPLTLESARPSHTSQYLCASSEQSFPLQETQYFGPGTRLLVL.

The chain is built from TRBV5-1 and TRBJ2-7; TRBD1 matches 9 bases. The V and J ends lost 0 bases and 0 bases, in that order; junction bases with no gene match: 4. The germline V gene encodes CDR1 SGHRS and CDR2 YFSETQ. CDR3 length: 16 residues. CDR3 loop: CASSLDGTGSSYEQYF. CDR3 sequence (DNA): TGCGCCAGCAGCTTGGACGGGACAGGGTCCTCCTACGAGCAGTACTTC. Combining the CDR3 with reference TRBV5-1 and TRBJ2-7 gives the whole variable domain KAGVTQTPRYLIKTRGQQVTLSCSPISGHRSVSWYQQTPGQGLQFLFEYFSETQRNKGNFPGRFSGRQFSNSRSEMNVSTLELGDSALYLCASSLDGTGSSYEQYFGPGTRLTVT.

CDR3 nucleotides: TGCGCCAGCAGCTTGGCCGGTAGCGGGAGGACCGGGGAGCAGTTCTTC. Protein product: CASSLAGSGRTGEQFF. The chain is built from TRBV5-1 and TRBJ2-1, with 10 bases fitting TRBD2. The CDR3 is 16 residues long. The germline gives CDR1 SGHRS, CDR2 YFSETQ. V lost 0 bases, J lost 10 bases, and 10 bases stayed unmatched.